The clone carrying this T cell receptor beta chain was seen more than once but under ten times. These data come from a study of breast tumors, draining lymph nodes, adjacent tissues. The lymph nodes were axillary draining lymph nodes from breast cancer patients. V shed 1 base and J 7 bases; nucleotides not matched to a gene: 6. The germline gives CDR1 KGHSH, CDR2 LQKENI. The CDR3 sequence is 16 residues long. TCRdb fed the multiplex PCR reads into MiXCR, producing one record per CDR3 protein. Here the sample spans some 170,000 distinct CDR3 sequences, approximately 33% being singletons. The source of this sequence is a female donor with breast cancer. Some clones in this sample may be carry-over from other donors' samples. This sequence joins TRBV18 and TRBJ2-2; 10 bases are shared with TRBD2. Input material: axillary lymph node tissue. The chain's CDR3 is CASSPHSGGAVGELFF. Here the CDR3 DNA reads TGTGCCAGCTCACCACACAGCGGGGGGGCGGTCGGGGAGCTGTTTTTT.